The 2 T cell receptor beta chains below all came from one sample that was sequenced in a study of blood T cell repertoires in COVID-19. Clones were sequenced by immunoSEQ multiplex PCR, and TCRdb holds only the in-frame ones, with some missing. The table records approximately 180,000 clones, approximately 85% of them present only once. The sample was peripheral blood. These receptors all come from a human donor with active or convalescent COVID-19. The donor label of this sample is uncertain.

The chain links TRBV19 to TRBJ2-1; perhaps TRBD2 as D (6 bases). Trimming stripped 3 bases from V and 4 bases from J, with 13 bases between. The CDR3 totals 15 residues. Germline values: CDR1 LNHDA, CDR2 SQIVND (reference sequence). The CDR3 DNA reads as TGTGCCAGTAGTATGGTGGCGGGGAGATACAATGAGCAGTTCTTC. Translation gives CASSMVAGRYNEQFF. The variable domain in full, with the rest retrieved from reference TRBV19 and TRBJ2-1, is DGGITQSPKYLFRKEGQNVTLSCEQNLNHDAMYWYRQDPGQGLRLIYYSQIVNDFQKGDIAEGYSVSREKKESFPLTVTSAQKNPTAFYLCASSMVAGRYNEQFFGPGTRLTVL.

The chain employs TRBV7-9 and TRBJ2-1; D may be TRBD1 (5 bases). The V gene's germline CDR1 is SEHNR and CDR2 FQNEAQ (reference sequence). This CDR3 spans 12 amino acids. Trimming removed 7 bases at V and 10 bases at J, with 14 bases between. In DNA form, the CDR3 reads TGTGCCAGCACCTCCCAAGGGGCGGAGCAGTTCTTC. This sequence encodes CASTSQGAEQFF.